This T cell receptor beta chain was obtained from a study of OX40 agonist ivuxolimab in advanced cancers. General study findings and limits: Partial responders at 0.1-3.0 mg/kg showed near-lowest clonal expansion. At 0.1 to 3.0 mg/kg and by week 6, clonal expansion occurred in CD4+ and CD8+ blood T cells.

Profiled with immunoSEQ multiplex PCR; TCRdb holds only in-frame clones, not every one. The data hold 30,000 to 45,000 clones, with over 75% observed a single time. Patients had blood sampled at baseline and again on cycle 4 day 1 and cycle 7 day 1. The CDR3 covers 17 residues. Germline lookup yields CDR1 SEHNR and CDR2 FQNEAQ (reference sequence). The V end lost 0 bases, the J end lost 0 bases, and 11 bases lay between the germline ends. About this clone: The antigen is not known.

The rearrangement links TRBV7-9 to TRBJ1-4, with D unresolved. Here the sequenced sample was CD4+ or CD8+ T cells sorted from blood, taken in a trial of the OX40 agonist ivuxolimab. This receptor was identified in an adult with an advanced solid tumor such as melanoma, head and neck, liver or kidney cancer. CDR3 in DNA: TGTGCCAGCAGCTTAGCAGTCTGGTCGGCAACTAATGAAAAACTGTTTTTT. Translated: CASSLAVWSATNEKLFF.